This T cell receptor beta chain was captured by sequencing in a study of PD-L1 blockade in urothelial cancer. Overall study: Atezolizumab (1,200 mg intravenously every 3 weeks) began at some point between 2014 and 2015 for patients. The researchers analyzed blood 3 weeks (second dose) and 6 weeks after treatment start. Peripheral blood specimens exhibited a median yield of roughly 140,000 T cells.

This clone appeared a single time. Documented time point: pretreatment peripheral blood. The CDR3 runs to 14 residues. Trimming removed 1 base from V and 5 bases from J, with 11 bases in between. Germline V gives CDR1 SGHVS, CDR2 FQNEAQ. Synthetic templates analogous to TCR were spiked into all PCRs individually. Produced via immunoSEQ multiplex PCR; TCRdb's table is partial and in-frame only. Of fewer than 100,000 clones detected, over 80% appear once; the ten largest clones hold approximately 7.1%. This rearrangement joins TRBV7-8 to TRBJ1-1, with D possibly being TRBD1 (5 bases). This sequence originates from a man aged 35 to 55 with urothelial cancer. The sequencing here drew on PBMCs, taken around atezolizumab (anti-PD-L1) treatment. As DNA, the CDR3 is TGTGCCAGCAGCTTAGAGGGGATCGGGACTGAAGCTTTCTTT. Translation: CASSLEGIGTEAFF.